This T cell receptor (beta chain) appears in the sequencing data of a study of CD8 T cells in ankylosing spondylitis (dated by TCRdb to 2016 to 2017). Notes on the research overall: The study set out to find disease-linked TCR variants by profiling T cell receptor beta repertoires in ankylosing spondylitis patients and healthy donors. Peripheral blood samples were taken, and synovial fluid was additionally collected from ankylosing spondylitis patients. In total, the full study cohort was made up of 100 to 140 healthy donors and approximately 24 ankylosing spondylitis patients. What the work shows at the level of the full study, not this receptor alone: The disease-linked clones showed a CD8+ phenotype and occurred at relatively low frequencies in peripheral blood. Significant enrichment of the disease-linked clones was reported in matched synovial fluid samples from ankylosing spondylitis patients. Some of the motif variants had been reported before in the synovial fluid and blood of reactive arthritis patients, a finding that suggests common disease-initiation mechanisms. A TCR beta motif of 8 or 9 highly homologous amino acid variants appeared characteristic of blood from ankylosing spondylitis patients.

The sample was run on an Illumina HiSeq 2500. Quantitative 5'-RACE with molecular barcodes was used to prepare TCR beta libraries. From the authors' description of their analysis: Disease-linked TCR variants were identified with a new computational method built on a probabilistic model of VDJ rearrangement. TCRdb handled the public reads itself, with Q25 trimming in fastp and clone calling in MiXCR, and kept productive beta chains. Each entry is one CDR3 protein sequence, shown with its most common DNA and genes. The V and J calls were not made by the authors but by TCRdb's processing. Within this sample are hundreds of thousands of distinct CDR3 sequences, with over 30% of them counted one time only. 4% to 5% of the sample goes to the ten largest clones. Concerning this clonotype itself: Its target antigen remains unknown. No clone much larger than this one lies a single base away; base qualities are absent.

Deletion took 1 base off V and 3 bases off J, with a span of 7 bases between the germline ends. CDR1 is given as DFQATT and CDR2 as SNEGSKA, both from the germline V gene (reference sequence). From the cysteine through the phenylalanine, the CDR3 covers 13 amino acids. The retained sequence is limited to the CDR3, 39 bases, with the frame set at the first base. The TCR sequence derives from a male donor with ankylosing spondylitis or in good health (not recorded which). The rearranged segments are TRBV20-1 and TRBJ1-3, with no reliable assignment of the D segment. Specimen: blood, either unsorted or a sorted T cell fraction (not recorded which). The DNA sequence is TGCAGTGCTAGAGTTAGTAATGGAAACACCATATATTTT. The resulting protein is CSARVSNGNTIYF.